Listed below are T cell receptor beta chains from one sample, sequenced in a study of shared clonotypes between healthy human individuals. Sequenced by immunoSEQ multiplex PCR; TCRdb stores in-frame clones only, minus some. The sample contains over a million clones, roughly 96% of which appear only once. Sequencing used naive CD4+ T cells sorted from blood. These receptors were collected from a man aged 25 to 40 in good health. CDR3s leave out the opening cysteine and the closing phenylalanine or tryptophan. Each record gives: V gene, J gene, CDR3 protein.

V gene: TRBV18; J gene: TRBJ2-2; CDR3 protein: ASPRSVANTGELF
V gene: TRBV5-1; J gene: TRBJ1-1; CDR3 protein: ASSRDRADTEAF
V gene: TRBV19; J gene: TRBJ2-1; CDR3 protein: ASKVQSSYNEQF
V gene: TRBV6-1; J gene: TRBJ1-5; CDR3 protein: ASRRYSNQPQH
V gene: TRBV30; J gene: TRBJ1-3; CDR3 protein: AWSLTLSGNTIY
V gene: TRBV28; J gene: TRBJ2-7; CDR3 protein: ASSLLGTGKGYEQY
V gene: TRBV19; J gene: TRBJ1-5; CDR3 protein: ASRRGPLVQPQH
V gene: TRBV7-2; J gene: TRBJ1-4; CDR3 protein: ASSLGGWNEKLF
V gene: TRBV5-6; J gene: TRBJ1-2; CDR3 protein: ASSLVGPSYGYT
V gene: TRBV14; J gene: TRBJ2-7; CDR3 protein: ASSRDQGAHEQY
V gene: TRBV18; J gene: TRBJ2-7; CDR3 protein: ASSPPSGDRALTEQY
V gene: TRBV6-5; J gene: TRBJ2-1; CDR3 protein: ASRPPGTRYNEQF
V gene: TRBV5-1; J gene: TRBJ2-3; CDR3 protein: ASSLSSIIDTQY
V gene: TRBV4-2; J gene: TRBJ1-1; CDR3 protein: ASSQVRGNTEAF
V gene: TRBV29-1; J gene: TRBJ2-2; CDR3 protein: SVRGLGRTGELF
V gene: TRBV19; J gene: TRBJ1-2; CDR3 protein: ASSIRTGANYGYT
V gene: TRBV11-2; J gene: TRBJ2-7; CDR3 protein: ASSLGVLYEQY
V gene: TRBV5-4; J gene: TRBJ2-1; CDR3 protein: ASSLDGLAGIGEQF
V gene: TRBV29-1; J gene: TRBJ2-3; CDR3 protein: SVTLASDTQY
V gene: TRBV20-1; J gene: TRBJ2-1; CDR3 protein: TGQPDNEQF
V gene: TRBV2; J gene: TRBJ1-2; CDR3 protein: AGVRGDNYGYT
V gene: TRBV5-5; J gene: TRBJ2-2; CDR3 protein: ASSFSTSGRAGELF
V gene: TRBV20-1; J gene: TRBJ2-7; CDR3 protein: SAGTSAEQY
V gene: TRBV5-1; J gene: TRBJ2-1; CDR3 protein: ASSPTGNEQF
V gene: TRBV6-1; J gene: TRBJ2-1; CDR3 protein: ASSASGVGEQF
V gene: TRBV9; J gene: TRBJ2-7; CDR3 protein: ASSAGQGQYEQY
V gene: TRBV5-1; J gene: TRBJ2-1; CDR3 protein: ASSKTMDSYNEQF
V gene: TRBV5-4; J gene: TRBJ2-1; CDR3 protein: ASSFGGQTNNEQF
V gene: TRBV5-1; J gene: TRBJ2-2; CDR3 protein: ASSLGYRLTGELF
V gene: TRBV11-2; J gene: TRBJ2-4; CDR3 protein: ASSFGEVAKNIQY
V gene: TRBV5-1; J gene: TRBJ1-1; CDR3 protein: ASSLGAMNTEAF
V gene: TRBV7-9; J gene: TRBJ2-7; CDR3 protein: ASSLDPQFADIFIDEQY
V gene: TRBV5-1; J gene: TRBJ2-1; CDR3 protein: ASSPGLAGYGEQF
V gene: TRBV6-6; J gene: TRBJ1-1; CDR3 protein: ASSYTGSGTEAF
V gene: TRBV11-2; J gene: TRBJ1-4; CDR3 protein: ASSLGGHTANEKLF
V gene: TRBV6-5; J gene: TRBJ1-2; CDR3 protein: ASSPSVGGGGYT
V gene: TRBV18; J gene: TRBJ2-7; CDR3 protein: ASSPVRDRYYEQY
V gene: TRBV27; J gene: TRBJ2-7; CDR3 protein: ASQGTRVSYEQY
V gene: TRBV28; J gene: TRBJ1-1; CDR3 protein: ASRKDNTEAF
V gene: TRBV7-3; J gene: TRBJ1-5; CDR3 protein: ASSLTESNQPQH
V gene: TRBV7-3; J gene: TRBJ2-3; CDR3 protein: ASSLERGTDTQY
V gene: TRBV28; J gene: TRBJ1-2; CDR3 protein: ASSLRPSYGYT
V gene: TRBV5-6; J gene: TRBJ2-5; CDR3 protein: ASSYFGLAAEEQETQY